This TCR beta chain was obtained from a study of cytomegalovirus exposure and HLA in healthy donors (dated by TCRdb to 2016 to 2017). Background on the whole study: The 666 repertoires of the first cohort and the 95 to 150 validation repertoires were produced on the same platform, according to a later analysis. The study aimed to test whether signatures of past pathogen exposure could be identified by cataloging public T cell receptors. Along with the roughly 670-subject first cohort, a separate validation cohort of 120 different subjects was used. The study combined high-throughput TCR immunosequencing, statistical association of individual TCRs with disease status, and machine learning to predict cytomegalovirus infection status. The research as a whole found: Three of the identified cytomegalovirus-associated TCR beta chains were confirmed in vitro to be specific for cytomegalovirus antigens. While some public TCRs were present in many individuals, most TCR sequences turned up only very rarely across donors. The authors suggested that the approach could potentially be generalized to other disease states and immunological phenotypes. The classifier was reported to diagnose cytomegalovirus status with high specificity and sensitivity in both the original and validation cohorts. A later analysis found that TCRs clustered in the first cohort also tended to co-occur in the roughly 120 validation repertoires, with roughly 95% of cluster scores above 0. The study listed 164 TCR beta chains as associated with cytomegalovirus. A later analysis had no HLA typing for the validation cohort, so co-occurrence there was scored across all 130 or so repertoires.

Separate from the roughly 660-subject first cohort, the validation cohort of roughly 110 subjects was the group to which the donors belonged. A remark on this clone: The antigen it binds to is not known. No base quality information exists; no much larger clone differs at one position.

Receptors were amplified or captured by the immunoSEQ multiplex PCR assay. As for the original processing: A statistical classification framework was built for diagnosing cytomegalovirus status from the catalog of TCR beta chain sequences. In TCRdb, the immuneACCESS table is reduced to in-frame sequences with V and J assigned. These tables do not hold every clone; where another copy was compared, an unresolved V gene accounts for under half, and the others remain unexplained. V and J calls and clone size are given by that table; D and trimming were obtained from the DNA. This sample holds fewer than 400,000 clones; 70% to 90% were observed only once. The leading ten clones occupy around 0.8% of the sample. The CDR3, from cysteine to phenylalanine, totals 15 residues. Only CDR3 DNA remains: 45 bases, in frame from the first base. V is cut back by 3 bases and J by 2 bases, with 7 bases in the junction unmatched. CDR1 is given as SGHNT and CDR2 as YYREEE, both from the germline V gene (reference sequence).

The sequence came from a woman younger than 30 in good health and CMV-seronegative. Sequences were obtained from PBMCs. Recombination connected TRBV5-4 to TRBJ2-7, and 8 junctional nucleotides match TRBD2. The CDR3 region has the sequence CASSSRGGRAYEQYF. The sequence in DNA is TGTGCCAGCAGCTCCCGGGGGGGGAGAGCCTACGAGCAGTACTTC.